The 19 T cell receptor beta chains below come from one sample, sequenced in a study of blood T cell repertoires in COVID-19. The data were produced by immunoSEQ multiplex PCR, yet TCRdb's version contains in-frame clones alone and is incomplete. The sample has approximately 300,000 clones, about 92% seen once. The sequencing input was PBMCs or T cells enriched from blood (not recorded which). The receptors here all came from a man aged 55 to 69 who had recovered from COVID-19.

The chain is built from TRBV2 and TRBJ2-7; 11 nucleotides line up with TRBD2. The germline CDR1 and CDR2 sequences are SNHLY and FYNNEI. This CDR3 has 16 residues. Trimming removed 4 bases from V and 4 bases from J; junction bases left unmatched: 9. DNA for the CDR3: TGTGCCAGCAGTGCGGGACTAGCGGCCGCGGTTTACGAGCAGTACTTC. Amino acid sequence: CASSAGLAAAVYEQYF. The entire variable domain, with the rest obtained from reference TRBV2 and TRBJ2-7, is as follows: EPEVTQTPSHQVTQMGQEVILRCVPISNHLYFYWYRQILGQKVEFLVSFYNNEISEKSEIFDDQFSVERPDGSNFTLKIRSTKLEDSAMYFCASSAGLAAAVYEQYFGPGTRLTVT.

The chain combines TRBV4-2 with TRBJ2-4, with 11 nucleotides matching TRBD2. The ends lost 2 bases at V and 1 base at J; junction bases unmatched: 7. The CDR3 sequence is 18 residues long. Per germline, CDR1 LGHNA and CDR2 YNFKEQ. The CDR3 region has the DNA TGTGCCAGCAGCCAAACTAGCGGGGGTAATCGGGCCAAAAACATTCAGTACTTC. Translated: CASSQTSGGNRAKNIQYF.

In its sample, this clone was seen once. The chain joins TRBV18 to TRBJ1-4; 7 nucleotides line up with TRBD1. This CDR3 has 19 amino acids. Germline CDR1 is KGHSH and CDR2 is LQKENI. V lost 4 bases and J lost 0; bases outside the gene matches: 14. Written as DNA, the CDR3 is TGTGCCAGCTCACGCAGGGGGACAGCCACCTCTGCAACTAATGAAAAACTGTTTTTT. It codes for CASSRRGTATSATNEKLFF.

This clone was counted between two and nine times. The chain employs TRBV6-5 and TRBJ1-1; D unresolved. The CDR3 contains 13 residues. V was trimmed by 0 bases and J by 3 bases, leaving 5 bases between them. The germline V gene encodes CDR1 MNHEY and CDR2 SVGAGI. DNA of the CDR3: TGTGCCAGCAGTTACTCACAGTACACTGAAGCTTTCTTT. It yields the protein CASSYSQYTEAFF.

The genes are TRBV3-1 (or the pseudogene TRBV3-2) and TRBJ1-1; 7 bases are a match to TRBD1. The trim removed 4 bases at V and 3 bases at J, leaving 8 bases unmatched. CDR3 length: 15 residues. CDR1 and CDR2 (germline): LGHDT, YNNKEL (reference sequence). DNA for the CDR3: TGTGCCAGCAGCCCTCGACAGGGACGGCACACTGAAGCTTTCTTT. It specifies CASSPRQGRHTEAFF.

This clone showed up just a few times. The chain combines TRBV2 with TRBJ2-1; 11 bases match TRBD2. Germline values: CDR1 SNHLY, CDR2 FYNNEI. Losses at the gene ends were 2 bases for V and 7 bases for J; bases not matched to a gene: 4. This CDR3 spans 15 amino acids. The CDR3 loop reads CASSEFSGRGNEQFF. The CDR3 bases are TGTGCCAGCAGTGAATTTAGCGGGAGGGGTAATGAGCAGTTCTTC. Full variable domain (rest looked up from reference TRBV2 and TRBJ2-1): EPEVTQTPSHQVTQMGQEVILRCVPISNHLYFYWYRQILGQKVEFLVSFYNNEISEKSEIFDDQFSVERPDGSNFTLKIRSTKLEDSAMYFCASSEFSGRGNEQFFGPGTRLTVL.

In its sample, this clone was seen once. The chain combines TRBV7-9 with TRBJ2-1; 9 bases line up with TRBD2. With 5 bases clipped from V and 3 bases from J, the junction kept 11 bases outside the gene matches. Looked up from germline, CDR1 is SEHNR and CDR2 is FQNEAQ (reference sequence). The CDR3 totals 17 residues. The CDR3 nucleotides are TGTGCCAGCAGCCGAGGGGTGACTAGCGGATACTACAATGAGCAGTTCTTC. It translates to CASSRGVTSGYYNEQFF.

The J gene is TRBJ1-6, the V gene TRBV25-1, with TRBD1 identical over 7 bases. Germline CDR1 reads MGHDK; CDR2 reads SYGVNS. The CDR3 length is 15 residues. With V trimmed by 8 bases and J by 7 bases, 11 bases remained unmatched. CDR3: CASGGRQGRNSPLHF. CDR3 nucleotides: TGTGCCAGCGGCGGGCGACAGGGCCGGAATTCACCCCTCCACTTT.

Comment on this clone: Other DNA sequences of this sample code for an identical CDR3. The rearrangement joins TRBV5-1 to TRBJ1-1; D not certain. V lost 0 bases, J lost 0 bases, and 9 bases lay in between. CDR1 and CDR2 from the germline V gene are SGHRS and YFSETQ. The CDR3 totals 15 residues. CDR3 in amino acids: CASSLAREVNTEAFF. The CDR3 DNA follows: TGCGCCAGCAGCTTGGCCCGGGAGGTGAACACTGAAGCTTTCTTT.

This clone was found once. V is TRBV24-1 and J is TRBJ2-3; 10 bases map to TRBD2. This CDR3 comprises 12 residues. CDR1 and CDR2 (germline): KGHDR, SFDVKD. CDR3 residues: CATSGGTDTQYF. The CDR3, as DNA: TGTGCAACTAGCGGGGGCACAGATACGCAGTATTTT.

V gene TRBV14 combines with J gene TRBJ2-3; 11 nucleotides align to TRBD2. The CDR3 sequence is 14 residues long. CDR1 is SGHDN, CDR2 FVKESK, per germline. With V trimmed by 4 bases and J by 6 bases, 3 bases remained unmatched. As DNA, the CDR3 is TGTGCCAGCAGCCCTAGCGGGAGGTGGGATACGCAGTATTTT. Translating gives CASSPSGRWDTQYF.

V and J are TRBV19 and TRBJ1-1; D is possibly TRBD1 (5 bases). The CDR3 has 12 residues. Germline CDR1 reads LNHDA; CDR2 reads SQIVND (reference sequence). The V end was cut by 4 bases, the J end by 11 bases, with 14 bases between. In nucleotides, the CDR3 is TGTGCCAGTAGTACGGGGGGACCGAGTGCTTTCTTT. This encodes CASSTGGPSAFF.

The chain has TRBV27 and TRBJ2-1; tentative D call: TRBD1 (6 bases). Trimming pared 1 base from V and 2 bases from J, leaving 12 bases between. Germline CDR1 MNHEY, CDR2 SMNVEV (reference sequence). The CDR3 totals 16 residues. CDR3 DNA sequence: TGTGCCAGCAGTTTATTGGGGGCGAGGGCCTACAATGAGCAGTTCTTC. As protein: CASSLLGARAYNEQFF.

This clone was counted once. The same CDR3 arises from other DNA sequences in this sample as well. This sequence joins TRBV7-3 and TRBJ2-2; D is uncertain. There are 13 residues in the CDR3. Germline values: CDR1 SGHTA, CDR2 FQGTGA. V lost 5 bases and J lost 1, with 5 bases in between. This chain's CDR3 is CASSPMNTGELFF. The CDR3 bases are TGTGCCAGCAGCCCTATGAACACCGGGGAGCTGTTTTTT.

The rearrangement links TRBV30 to TRBJ1-1, with 7 bases that match TRBD1. The trim removed 5 bases at V and 4 bases at J, leaving 7 bases unmatched. Germline V gene lookup returns CDR1 GTSNPN and CDR2 SVGIG (reference sequence). The CDR3 has 13 amino acids. Here the CDR3 reads CAWCEGAGTEAFF. The CDR3 bases are TGTGCCTGGTGCGAGGGGGCAGGCACTGAAGCTTTCTTT.

The genes are TRBV7-8 and TRBJ2-1, with TRBD2 as a possible D gene (7 bases). The V and J ends lost 1 base and 5 bases respectively, with 30 bases between them. The CDR3 has 21 amino acids. Germline V gene sequence: CDR1 SGHVS, CDR2 FQNEAQ. CDR3 bases: TGTGCCAGCAGCTTAGTAACGCCAGGGGCTGGGCGGGAGACTCCTAACAATGAGCAGTTCTTC. It encodes CASSLVTPGAGRETPNNEQFF.

V usage is TRBV9 and J usage is TRBJ1-3; D perhaps matches TRBD1 (6 bases). The CDR3 length is 16 residues. Germline-derived CDR1 and CDR2 are SGDLS and YYNGEE. The ends were cut back, 4 bases at V and 6 bases at J, with 20 bases in the middle. CDR3 sequence: CASSPQGREVTNTIYF. CDR3 DNA sequence: TGTGCCAGCAGCCCACAGGGTAGGGAAGTCACAAACACCATATATTTT. The complete variable domain, with remaining parts taken from reference TRBV9 and TRBJ1-3, reads DSGVTQTPKHLITATGQRVTLRCSPRSGDLSVYWYQQSLDQGLQFLIQYYNGEERAKGNILERFSAQQFPDLHSELNLSSLELGDSALYFCASSPQGREVTNTIYFGEGSWLTVV.

This clone was observed a few times. The chain links TRBV4-2 to TRBJ2-2; no definite D call. The germline V and J ends were trimmed by 0 bases and 7 bases, with 6 bases remaining between them. The CDR3 extends over 13 amino acids. Looked up from germline, CDR1 is LGHNA and CDR2 is YNFKEQ. The chain's CDR3 is CASSQDIHGELFF. For the CDR3, the DNA is TGTGCCAGCAGCCAAGACATTCACGGGGAGCTGTTTTTT.

The V gene is TRBV5-5, the J gene TRBJ2-7; 14 bases are shared with TRBD2. Germline CDR1 reads SGHKS; CDR2 reads YYEKEE (reference sequence). The CDR3 totals 15 residues. The trim removed 0 bases at V and 7 bases at J, leaving 3 bases unmatched. This CDR3 reads CASSLARLAGGEQYF. The CDR3 nucleotides are TGTGCCAGCAGCTTGGCCCGACTAGCGGGAGGGGAGCAGTACTTC.